Presented here are 3 T cell receptor beta chains from one specimen sequenced in a study of Ad26.COV2.S vaccination and SARS-CoV-2 variants. Described treatment: around 19 received Ad26.COV2.S at low or high dose, single or two shots; about 5 received placebo; per-sample allocation not given. Repertoires come from day 63 after the first vaccine or placebo injection. Some clones are missing from TCRdb's copy, which holds only in-frame ones; the method was immunoSEQ multiplex PCR. The table lists 300,000 to 350,000 clones, 90% of them singletons, with around 5.5% in the top ten. The input for sequencing was peripheral blood, taken in a trial of Ad26.COV2.S vaccine versus placebo. The receptors were gathered from a person between 18 and 60 years old who received the Ad26.COV2.S COVID-19 vaccine or a placebo.

The chain joins TRBV5-6 to TRBJ1-2, with a weak D call TRBD1 (5 bases). Germline CDR1 SGHDT, CDR2 YYEEEE. The germline V and J ends were trimmed by 0 bases and 4 bases, with 13 bases remaining between them. The CDR3 totals 15 residues. For the CDR3, the DNA is TGTGCCAGCAGCTTGGACGGGGCCCCCCTCTATGGCTACACCTTC. It codes for CASSLDGAPLYGYTF. The full variable domain, with the rest looked up from reference TRBV5-6 and TRBJ1-2, is DAGVTQSPTHLIKTRGQQVTLRCSPKSGHDTVSWYQQALGQGPQFIFQYYEEEERQRGNFPDRFSGHQFPNYSSELNVNALLLGDSALYLCASSLDGAPLYGYTFGSGTRLTVV.

This clone is a singleton in its sample. This chain connects TRBV11-2 to TRBJ1-1; D unclear. From germline, CDR1 is SGHAT and CDR2 FQNNGV. This CDR3 contains 14 residues. Trimming shortened V by 3 bases and J by 4 bases, and 12 bases separated the two germline ends. DNA of the CDR3: TGTGCCAGCAGCTTGATGCTTTTGGGCACTGAAGCTTTCTTT. Translating it yields CASSLMLLGTEAFF.

This chain uses TRBV4-2 with TRBJ2-1, with 10 bases lining up with TRBD2. The CDR3 is 19 residues long. The V gene end was trimmed by 4 bases and the J gene end by 5 bases; junction bases not matched to a gene: 17. From germline, CDR1 is LGHNA and CDR2 YNFKEQ. The CDR3 DNA is TGTGCCAGCAGCCCAGGCCCGGGATTAACTAGCGGGATGAACAATGAGCAGTTCTTC. Translating it yields CASSPGPGLTSGMNNEQFF.